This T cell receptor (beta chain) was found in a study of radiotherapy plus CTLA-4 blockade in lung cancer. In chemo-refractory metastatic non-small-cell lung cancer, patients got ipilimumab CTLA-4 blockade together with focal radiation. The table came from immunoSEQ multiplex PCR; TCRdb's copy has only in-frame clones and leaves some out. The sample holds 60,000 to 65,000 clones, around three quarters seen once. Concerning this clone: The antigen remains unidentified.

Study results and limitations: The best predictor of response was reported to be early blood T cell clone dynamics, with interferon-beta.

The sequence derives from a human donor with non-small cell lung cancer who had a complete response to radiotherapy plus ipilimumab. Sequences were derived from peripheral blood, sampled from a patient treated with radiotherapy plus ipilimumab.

CDR3 loop: CASTTEGATNEKLFF. The CDR3 DNA is TGTGCCAGCACCACGGAGGGCGCAACTAATGAAAAACTGTTTTTT. This chain joins TRBV5-8 and TRBJ1-4; D is unclear. The CDR3 length is 15 residues. The germline V and J ends were trimmed by 6 bases and 0 bases, with 12 bases remaining between them. CDR1 SGHTS and CDR2 YDEGEE come from the germline V gene. Looking up the rest from reference TRBV5-8 and TRBJ1-4 gives the full variable domain: EAGVTQSPTHLIKTRGQQATLRCSPISGHTSVYWYQQALGLGLQFLLWYDEGEERNRGNFPPRFSGRQFPNYSSELNVNALELEDSALYLCASTTEGATNEKLFFGSGTQLSVL.